This TCR beta chain was retrieved from a study of blood T cell repertoires in COVID-19. Study in general: Sites across the United States, Italy and Spain contributed samples from acute and convalescent COVID-19. Sources were T cells, B-cell-depleted T cells, or PBMCs; the material itself was cDNA or gDNA.

In the study's own analysis: Amplification with reference gene primers provided the estimates of nucleated cell counts. Method: immunoSEQ multiplex PCR; TCRdb's copy keeps in-frame clones and lacks some. V and J calls and clone size follow that table, whereas D and trimming were derived from the DNA. The table has roughly 280,000 clones, 86% seen once; the top ten hold 1.5% to 2%. The CDR3 totals 14 residues. V lost 2 bases, J lost 16 bases, and 21 bases lay in between. Germline loops: CDR1 MNHNS, CDR2 SASEGT. The sequenced sample consisted of peripheral blood. The source of this sequence is a man aged 30 to 45 with active or convalescent COVID-19. The chain employs TRBV6-1 and TRBJ1-3; TRBD1 might be the D (5 bases). CDR3 in amino acids: CASSERYLVGHHYF. As DNA, the CDR3 is TGTGCCAGCAGTGAAAGATATCTGGTCGGACACCACTATTTT.